The 7 T cell receptor beta chains listed next were all sequenced from one sample in a study of cytomegalovirus exposure and HLA in healthy donors (dated by TCRdb to the late 2010s). The library was made by the immunoSEQ multiplex PCR assay. For the multiplex PCR, a mixture combining 60 forward primers for TCR Vbeta segments and 13 reverse primers for TCR Jbeta segments was used. This is the immuneACCESS table as TCRdb keeps it, with only in-frame sequences that have V and J called. A part of the clones is gone; compared with another copy, unresolved V genes explain less than half, and the rest is unexplained. Within this sample are approximately 130,000 clones, with 60% to 85% of them counted one time only. The ten largest clones capture 2.5% to 3.5% of the sample. The material sequenced was PBMCs. These receptors all stem from a man aged 30 to 39 in good health and CMV-seronegative.

V is TRBV2 and J is TRBJ2-7, with TRBD1 matching over 7 bases. V was pared by 10 bases and J by 3 bases, with 6 bases of the junction left unmatched. CDR1 SNHLY and CDR2 FYNNEI come from the germline V gene. This CDR3 contains 12 residues. The CDR3 loop reads CAIRDSRYEQYF. CDR3 DNA: TGTGCCATCCGGGACAGCCGCTACGAGCAGTACTTC.

This clone was detected only once. The V call is TRBV4-3, the J call TRBJ1-6, with TRBD1 as a possible D gene (5 bases). V was trimmed by 0 bases and J by 5 bases, leaving 14 bases between them. The CDR3 sequence is 17 residues long. Germline CDR1 is LGHNA and CDR2 is YSLEER. The CDR3 nucleotides read TGCGCCAGCAGCCAAGATATTGGGACTGGGAATAATTCACCCCTCCACTTT. As protein: CASSQDIGTGNNSPLHF.

The V gene is TRBV19, the J gene TRBJ1-1; the D gene is possibly TRBD1 (5 bases). The ends were cut back, 8 bases at V and 6 bases at J, with 16 bases in the middle. Germline values: CDR1 LNHDA, CDR2 SQIVND (reference sequence). This CDR3 region has 13 residues. CDR3 protein: CASARVSYAEAFF. CDR3 nucleotide sequence: TGTGCCAGTGCCAGGGTTTCTTACGCTGAAGCTTTCTTT.

CDR3 residues: CASSPVPGTSGEDTQYF. The DNA for the CDR3 is TGTGCCAGTAGTCCGGTCCCGGGGACTAGCGGGGAAGATACGCAGTATTTT. The chain has TRBV19 and TRBJ2-3, with TRBD2 matching 13 bases. The junction had 10 bases not matched to a gene; V was cut back by 5 bases and J by 5 bases. Germline V gene lookup returns CDR1 LNHDA and CDR2 SQIVND (reference sequence). The CDR3 sequence is 17 residues long.

V usage is TRBV27 and J usage is TRBJ2-5; tentatively, D is TRBD2 (5 bases). Germline V gene lookup returns CDR1 MNHEY and CDR2 SMNVEV (reference sequence). The CDR3 runs to 13 residues. V lost 10 bases to trimming and J lost 7 bases, with 19 bases between them. The CDR3 DNA is TGTGCCACCGCGGTACTAGGCGGTGGGACCCAGTACTTC. Protein: CATAVLGGGTQYF.

In its sample, this clone was seen once. The chain joins TRBV9 to TRBJ2-2; D perhaps matches TRBD2 (5 bases). CDR1 is SGDLS, CDR2 YYNGEE, per germline. The V gene lost 0 bases and the J gene lost 6 bases, with 6 bases spanning the gap. The CDR3 consists of 13 residues. The CDR3 loop reads CASSVGGAGELFF. DNA of the CDR3: TGTGCCAGCAGCGTAGGGGGAGCCGGGGAGCTGTTTTTT.

The CDR3 DNA follows: TGCGCCAGCAGCTTGTCCGACAGCCACTATGGCTACACCTTC. Protein sequence: CASSLSDSHYGYTF. The V call is TRBV5-1, the J call TRBJ1-2, with a tentative D call TRBD1 (5 bases). Trimming removed 1 base from V and 3 bases from J, with 10 bases in between. There are 14 residues in the CDR3. Germline assignment: CDR1 SGHRS and CDR2 YFSETQ.